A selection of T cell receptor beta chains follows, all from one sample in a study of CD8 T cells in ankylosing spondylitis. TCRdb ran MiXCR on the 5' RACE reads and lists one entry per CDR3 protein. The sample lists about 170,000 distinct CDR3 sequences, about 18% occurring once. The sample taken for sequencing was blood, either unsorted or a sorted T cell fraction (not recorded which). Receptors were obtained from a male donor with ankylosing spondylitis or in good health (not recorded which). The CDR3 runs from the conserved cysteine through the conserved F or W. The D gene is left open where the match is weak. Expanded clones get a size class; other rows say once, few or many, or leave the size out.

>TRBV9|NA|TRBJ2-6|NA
CASSVGVAGANVLTF
TGTGCCAGCAGCGTAGGGGTGGCTGGGGCCAACGTCCTGACTTTC
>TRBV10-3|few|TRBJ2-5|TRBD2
CAISPLAGKETQYF
TGTGCCATCAGCCCCCTAGCGGGAAAAGAGACCCAGTACTTC
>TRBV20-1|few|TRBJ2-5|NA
CSASPASEGQETQYF
TGCAGTGCTAGTCCCGCATCCGAGGGCCAAGAGACCCAGTACTTC
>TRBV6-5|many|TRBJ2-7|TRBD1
CASSSTGVREQYF
TGTGCCAGCAGTTCCACAGGGGTGCGCGAGCAGTACTTC
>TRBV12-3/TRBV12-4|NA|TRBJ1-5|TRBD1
CASSPDRELQPQHF
TGTGCCAGCAGCCCGGACAGGGAGCTGCAGCCCCAGCATTTT
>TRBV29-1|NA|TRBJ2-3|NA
CSVDKPGRRTDTQYF
TGCAGCGTTGACAAACCGGGACGGCGCACAGATACGCAGTATTTT
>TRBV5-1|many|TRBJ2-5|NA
CASRRNQGGETQYF
TGCGCCAGCAGGAGGAACCAGGGCGGCGAGACCCAGTACTTC
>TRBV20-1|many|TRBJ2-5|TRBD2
CSATRLAGQETQYF
TGCAGTGCTACCAGACTAGCTGGGCAAGAGACCCAGTACTTC
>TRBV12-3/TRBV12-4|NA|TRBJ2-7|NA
CASSLSGVTYEQYF
TGTGCCAGCAGTTTATCGGGGGTAACCTACGAGCAGTACTTC
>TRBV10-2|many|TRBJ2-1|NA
CASSEWVALEARYNEQFF
TGCGCCAGCAGTGAATGGGTAGCCCTAGAAGCCAGATACAATGAGCAGTTCTTC
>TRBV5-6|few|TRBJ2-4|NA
CASSLNLGKNIQYF
TGTGCCAGCAGCCTTAATCTGGGCAAAAACATTCAGTACTTC
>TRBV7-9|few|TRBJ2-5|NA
CASSLSGVAETQYF
TGTGCCAGCAGCTTATCGGGAGTAGCAGAGACCCAGTACTTC
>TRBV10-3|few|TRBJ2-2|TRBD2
CAIRPLAGDDTGELFF
TGTGCCATCAGACCGTTAGCGGGAGACGACACCGGGGAGCTGTTTTTT